This T cell receptor (beta chain) was identified in a study of blood T cell repertoires in COVID-19. Some clones are missing from TCRdb's copy, which holds only in-frame ones; the method was immunoSEQ multiplex PCR. The table has some 150,000 clones, approximately 89% seen once. Germline V gene sequence: CDR1 LGHDT, CDR2 YNNKEL (reference sequence). Unmatched junction bases numbered 11, after V lost 0 bases and J lost 4 bases. This CDR3 is 18 amino acids long. Sequencing was carried out using peripheral blood. The chain is built from TRBV3-1 (or the pseudogene TRBV3-2) and TRBJ2-1, with 8 nucleotides matching TRBD1. This clonotype was obtained from a human donor in a cohort sampled during active COVID-19. CDR3 sequence (DNA): TGTGCCAGCAGCCAAGAAATTCTAGGGACAGGTGGATACAATGAGCAGTTCTTC. Encoded protein: CASSQEILGTGGYNEQFF.